This note documents a single T cell receptor (beta chain) sequence. Its antigen is unknown. No base qualities exist here, and no much larger clone lies one base off it. The CDR3 contains 16 residues, cysteine and phenylalanine counted. The CDR3 DNA has 48 bases and is translated from base 1. Per the germline V gene, MGHDK is the CDR1 and SYGVNS is the CDR2. V is reduced by 3 bases and J by 8 bases, leaving a spacing of 22 bases between them. This specimen belongs to a study of CD8 T cells in ankylosing spondylitis (dated by TCRdb to the late 2010s). For context, the study as a whole: T cell receptor beta repertoires were profiled in healthy donors and ankylosing spondylitis patients so that disease-linked TCR variants could be found. In total, the full study cohort was made up of some 100 healthy donors and more than 20 ankylosing spondylitis patients. Peripheral blood was sampled, and synovial fluid was additionally collected from ankylosing spondylitis patients.

Beyond this particular receptor, the publication reports: Some motif variants were previously reported in synovial fluid and blood of reactive arthritis patients, suggesting common disease-initiation mechanisms. Blood from ankylosing spondylitis patients appeared to be characterized by a TCR beta motif made up of several highly homologous amino acid variants. Significant enrichment of the disease-linked clones was reported in matched synovial fluid samples from ankylosing spondylitis patients. In peripheral blood, the disease-linked clones were found at relatively low frequencies and had a CD8+ phenotype.

Sequencing took place on an Illumina MiSeq. Quantitative 5'-RACE with molecular barcodes was the method used to prepare the TCR beta libraries. In the paper's pipeline: A new computational method, built on a probabilistic model of VDJ rearrangement, was used to identify disease-linked TCR variants. Through fastp at Q25 and MiXCR, TCRdb rebuilt clones from the public reads, retaining in-frame beta chains. Identical CDR3 proteins give one entry, which carries the most common genes and DNA. TCRdb's processing, not the study's, gives the V and J calls here. This sample gives about 27,000 distinct CDR3 sequences in total; over 6.5% of them show up just once. The top ten hold around 30% of the sample.

The clonotype comes from a male donor with ankylosing spondylitis or in good health (not recorded which). The chain couples TRBV25-1 to TRBJ1-2, and the D gene may be TRBD1, 5 bases matching. Material for sequencing was blood. The CDR3 region: CASSEGGGTGGRGYTF. In nucleotides, the sequence is TGTGCCAGCAGTGAGGGGGGAGGGACTGGAGGCAGGGGCTACACCTTC.